This TCR beta chain emerged from a study of molecular identifiers for immune sequencing clone quantification. Overall study: In replicates, RNA from roughly 21,000 or 96,000 naive CD8 cells was split five ways, four sequenced.

When naive CD8 T cells were sorted, they were gated as CD8+CD4-CCR7+CD45RA+. Comments on this clonotype: A clone one base away is much larger, so this may be a read error.

Germline V gene lookup returns CDR1 SEHNR and CDR2 FQNEAQ (reference sequence). The CDR3 runs to 15 residues. TCR libraries were built in bulk with a published protocol and specific TCR primers. Each CDR3 protein gets one entry after TCRdb re-called the PCR reads with MiXCR. The repertoire holds over 100,000 distinct CDR3 sequences, with about a third as singletons. The sequence was obtained from a human donor in good health. Some libraries in this study had Jurkat cell RNA spiked in. Sequencing was performed on naive CD8+ T cells from blood, with Jurkat cell RNA spiked in. The sample's subset: FACS-sorted CD8+CD4-CCR7+CD45RA+ naive T cells. The genes are TRBV7-9 and TRBJ2-6, with D tentatively TRBD1 or TRBD2 (5 bases each). The CDR3 nucleotides are TGTGCCAGCAGCTTAGTAGCGTCCGGGGCCATCGTCCTGACTTTC. Its protein is CASSLVASGAIVLTF.